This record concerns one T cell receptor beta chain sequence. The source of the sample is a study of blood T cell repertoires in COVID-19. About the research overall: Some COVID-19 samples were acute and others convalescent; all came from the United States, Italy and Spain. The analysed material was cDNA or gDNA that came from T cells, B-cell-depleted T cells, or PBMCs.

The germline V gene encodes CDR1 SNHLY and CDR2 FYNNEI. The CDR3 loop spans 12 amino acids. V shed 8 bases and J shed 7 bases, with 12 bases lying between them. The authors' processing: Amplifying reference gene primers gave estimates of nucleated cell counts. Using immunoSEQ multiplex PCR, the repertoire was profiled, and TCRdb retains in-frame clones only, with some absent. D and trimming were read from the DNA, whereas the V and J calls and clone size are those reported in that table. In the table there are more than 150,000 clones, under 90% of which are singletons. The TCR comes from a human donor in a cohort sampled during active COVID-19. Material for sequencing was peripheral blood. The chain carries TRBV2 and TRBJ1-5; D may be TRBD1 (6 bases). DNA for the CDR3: TGTGCCAGCCGGGACATCGAACAGCCCCAGCATTTT. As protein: CASRDIEQPQHF.